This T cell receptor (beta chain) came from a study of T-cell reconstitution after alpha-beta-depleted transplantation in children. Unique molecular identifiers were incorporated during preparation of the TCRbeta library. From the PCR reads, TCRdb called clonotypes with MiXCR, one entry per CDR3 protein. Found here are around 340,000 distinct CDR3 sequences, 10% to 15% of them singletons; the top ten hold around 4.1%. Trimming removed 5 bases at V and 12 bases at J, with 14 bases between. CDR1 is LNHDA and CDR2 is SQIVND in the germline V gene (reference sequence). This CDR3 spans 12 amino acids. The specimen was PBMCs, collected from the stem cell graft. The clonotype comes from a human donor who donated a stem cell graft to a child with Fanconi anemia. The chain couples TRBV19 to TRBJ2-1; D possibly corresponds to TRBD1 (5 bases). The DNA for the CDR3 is TGTGCCAGTAGTGGGGTAGGGGTCCGGCAGTTCTTC. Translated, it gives CASSGVGVRQFF.